These 26 T cell receptor beta chains were sequenced from one sample in a study of blood T cell repertoires in COVID-19. Sequencing was performed with immunoSEQ multiplex PCR; in TCRdb, only in-frame clones are kept and a portion is missing. The sample comprises fewer than 200,000 clones, 84% of which are singletons, and around 7.1% rests with the top ten. The material sequenced was PBMCs or T cells enriched from blood (not recorded which). Source of these receptors: a middle-aged man who had recovered from COVID-19.

This chain connects TRBV5-6 to TRBJ1-1; TRBD1 is a possible D gene (5 bases). Trimming removed 5 bases from V and 1 base from J, with 18 bases in between. The CDR3 contains 16 residues. In germline, CDR1 is SGHDT, CDR2 YYEEEE. Here the CDR3 reads CASRTRGLGRNTEAFF. CDR3 bases: TGTGCCAGCAGGACTAGGGGACTCGGCCGGAACACTGAAGCTTTCTTT.

V is TRBV15 and J is TRBJ2-1, with D unclear. This CDR3 contains 12 residues. The germline V gene encodes CDR1 LNHNV and CDR2 YYDKDF (reference sequence). Deletions cut 0 bases from V and 10 bases from J, with 7 bases between. The CDR3 protein is CATSREIGEQFF. The CDR3 coding sequence is TGTGCCACCAGCAGAGAAATCGGGGAGCAGTTCTTC.

This clone was seen only a few times. V gene TRBV3-1 (or the pseudogene TRBV3-2) combines with J gene TRBJ1-5; D is perhaps TRBD1 (5 bases). This CDR3 has 16 residues. CDR1 is LGHDT and CDR2 is YNNKEL in the germline V gene (reference sequence). V shed 1 base and J shed 4 bases, with 14 bases lying between them. The CDR3 loop reads CASSQGIGGGNQPQHF. DNA for the CDR3: TGTGCCAGCAGCCAAGGAATCGGGGGGGGAAATCAGCCCCAGCATTTT.

The V gene is TRBV30, the J gene TRBJ1-3; D is ambiguous. The CDR3 has 13 residues. Germline lookup yields CDR1 GTSNPN and CDR2 SVGIG (reference sequence). The germline V and J ends were trimmed by 4 bases and 0 bases, with 7 bases remaining between them. The CDR3 loop is CAWNAVSGNTIYF. The CDR3 coding sequence is TGTGCCTGGAACGCAGTCTCTGGAAACACCATATATTTT.

The rearrangement uses TRBV7-9 and TRBJ2-1; 7 bases are a match to TRBD2. V shed 4 bases and J 3 bases; nucleotides not matched to a gene: 9. The CDR3 contains 16 residues. Germline-derived CDR1 and CDR2 are SEHNR and FQNEAQ (reference sequence). The CDR3 region has the DNA TGTGCCAGCAGCTCCTTAACGGGGGGTAACTACAATGAGCAGTTCTTC. Its translation is CASSSLTGGNYNEQFF.

This chain joins TRBV6-5 and TRBJ1-1; 7 nucleotides agree with TRBD1. Germline lookup yields CDR1 MNHEY and CDR2 SVGAGI. This CDR3 is built from 13 residues. V dropped 5 bases and J dropped 4; count of bases not matched to a gene: 4. CDR3 in DNA: TGTGCCAGCAGTCCCAGGGGGGCCACTGAAGCTTTCTTT. Protein product: CASSPRGATEAFF.

The V call is TRBV11-1, the J call TRBJ2-2, with TRBD1 matching over 9 bases. V dropped 5 bases and J dropped 4; count of bases not matched to a gene: 5. The CDR3 runs 15 residues. From germline, CDR1 is SGHAT and CDR2 FQDESV (reference sequence). CDR3 nucleotide sequence: TGTGCCAGCAGCCGGGACAGGGCGGGCACCGGGGAGCTGTTTTTT. It codes for CASSRDRAGTGELFF.

This clone is a singleton in its sample. The rearrangement joins TRBV30 to TRBJ1-6, with 7 bases aligning to TRBD1. Trimming at V came to 0 bases and at J to 13 bases, leaving 12 bases not matched to a gene. Germline V gene sequence: CDR1 GTSNPN, CDR2 SVGIG (reference sequence). The length of the CDR3 is 15 residues. The CDR3, as DNA: TGTGCCTGGAGTGTACAGGGGTCCAGGGGAGGCCCCCTCCACTTT. This gives the protein CAWSVQGSRGGPLHF. Full variable domain (remainder filled in from reference TRBV30 and TRBJ1-6): SQTIHQWPATLVQPVGSPLSLECTVEGTSNPNLYWYRQAAGRGLQLLFYSVGIGQISSEVPQNLSASRPQDRQFILSSKKLLLSDSGFYLCAWSVQGSRGGPLHFGNGTRLTVT.

The gene calls are TRBV11-3 and TRBJ1-2, with a possible D match to TRBD1 (6 bases). Germline V gene data show CDR1 as SGHNT and CDR2 as YENEEA. V was pared by 5 bases and J by 8 bases, with 15 bases between. This CDR3 comprises 13 residues. The CDR3 protein is CASSTTTTGGYTF. The CDR3 DNA follows: TGTGCCAGCAGCACAACAACTACAGGGGGCTACACCTTC.

V usage is TRBV18 and J usage is TRBJ1-1; 9 bases are shared with TRBD1. The CDR3 totals 18 residues. Germline V gene sequence: CDR1 KGHSH, CDR2 LQKENI. Trimming cost V 3 bases and J 0 bases; bases outside gene matches: 11. In DNA, the CDR3 is TGTGCCAGCTCACCGACGGGACAGGGATCACTAATGAACACTGAAGCTTTCTTT. It specifies CASSPTGQGSLMNTEAFF.

This sequence joins TRBV11-3 and TRBJ1-5; 8 bases are a match to TRBD1. V was clipped by 0 bases and J by 6 bases; unmatched bases: 13. From germline, CDR1 is SGHNT and CDR2 YENEEA. CDR3 length equals 18 residues. Written as DNA, the CDR3 is TGTGCCAGCAGCTTAGATACCGGGACAGGTTTAGTACGTCAGCCCCAGCATTTT. Protein product: CASSLDTGTGLVRQPQHF.

The chain combines TRBV2 with TRBJ2-1; D gene ambiguous. V gave up 8 bases and J gave up 7 bases, with 6 bases separating them. Germline values: CDR1 SNHLY, CDR2 FYNNEI. The CDR3 spans 10 residues. The CDR3 protein is CASGFNEQFF. CDR3 DNA: TGTGCCAGCGGCTTTAATGAGCAGTTCTTC. The whole variable domain, filled in from reference TRBV2 and TRBJ2-1, reads EPEVTQTPSHQVTQMGQEVILRCVPISNHLYFYWYRQILGQKVEFLVSFYNNEISEKSEIFDDQFSVERPDGSNFTLKIRSTKLEDSAMYFCASGFNEQFFGPGTRLTVL.

The rearrangement uses TRBV19 and TRBJ1-2; D is unresolved. Germline values: CDR1 LNHDA, CDR2 SQIVND (reference sequence). Trimming shortened V by 10 bases and J by 3 bases, and 9 bases separated the two germline ends. The CDR3 covers 11 residues. CDR3 DNA sequence: TGTGCCACCTCTAACTACTATGGCTACACCTTC. Amino acids: CATSNYYGYTF.

This clone was seen a few times. This chain uses TRBV7-2 with TRBJ1-2; 8 positions match TRBD1. CDR1 is SGHTA, CDR2 FQGNSA, per germline. Germline trimming cut 5 bases from V and 4 bases from J; bases unmatched to any gene: 9. The CDR3 spans 15 residues. The CDR3 is CASSTTDRALYGYTF. CDR3 sequence (DNA): TGTGCCAGCAGCACCACGGACAGGGCCCTCTATGGCTACACCTTC. Full variable domain (rest looked up from reference TRBV7-2 and TRBJ1-2): GAGVSQSPSNKVTEKGKDVELRCDPISGHTALYWYRQSLGQGLEFLIYFQGNSAPDKSGLPSDRFSAERTGGSVSTLTIQRTQQEDSAVYLCASSTTDRALYGYTFGSGTRLTVV.

The chain employs TRBV6-5 and TRBJ1-3; 7 bases are a match to TRBD1. CDR3 length: 13 residues. Germline-derived CDR1 and CDR2 are MNHEY and SVGAGI. Germline trimming cut 6 bases from V and 5 bases from J; bases unmatched to any gene: 4. Here the CDR3 reads CASRGQSRNTIYF. The CDR3 DNA follows: TGTGCCAGCAGGGGACAGAGTAGAAACACCATATATTTT.

V usage is TRBV19 and J usage is TRBJ2-5, with 12 bases aligning to TRBD2. The germline V gene has CDR1 LNHDA and CDR2 SQIVND (reference sequence). There are 15 residues in the CDR3. DNA for the CDR3: TGTGCTACTAGGGCTAGCGGGGGGGCCTGGGAGACCCAGTACTTC. Amino acids: CATRASGGAWETQYF.

The V call is TRBV14, the J call TRBJ1-2; D not resolved. Germline values: CDR1 SGHDN, CDR2 FVKESK. The CDR3 length is 14 residues. V was clipped by 1 base and J by 8 bases, with 14 bases between them. CDR3 sequence: CASSQARQGGGYTF. The DNA for the CDR3 is TGTGCCAGCAGCCAAGCCCGCCAAGGCGGGGGCTACACCTTC. Full variable domain (missing parts from reference TRBV14 and TRBJ1-2): EAGVTQFPSHSVIEKGQTVTLRCDPISGHDNLYWYRRVMGKEIKFLLHFVKESKQDESGMPNNRFLAERTGGTYSTLKVQPAELEDSGVYFCASSQARQGGGYTFGSGTRLTVV.

This clone was observed a single time. The chain has TRBV6-5 and TRBJ1-2; 10 nucleotides agree with TRBD1. The germline V gene encodes CDR1 MNHEY and CDR2 SVGAGI. The CDR3 has 14 residues. V trimming: 2 bases; J trimming: 4 bases; junction bases outside the gene matches: 1. The CDR3 DNA reads TGTGCCAGCAGTTACCGGACAGGGGGCTATGGCTACACCTTC. Its protein is CASSYRTGGYGYTF.

The chain couples TRBV9 to TRBJ2-5; TRBD1 aligns across 8 bases. Germline lookup yields CDR1 SGDLS and CDR2 YYNGEE. The V and J ends lost 0 bases and 5 bases, in that order; junction bases with no gene match: 6. This CDR3 has 15 residues. This CDR3 is CASSVGTGFRETQYF. The CDR3, as DNA: TGTGCCAGCAGCGTAGGGACAGGGTTTAGGGAGACCCAGTACTTC.

The V gene is TRBV3-1 (or the pseudogene TRBV3-2), the J gene TRBJ2-1, with TRBD2 matching over 10 bases. J lost 3 bases, V lost 1 base, and 3 bases had no gene match. Germline V CDR1 and CDR2: LGHDT, YNNKEL (reference sequence). The CDR3 covers 16 residues. Written as DNA, the CDR3 is TGTGCCAGCAGCCAAGGAAGCGGGGGGGTCTACAATGAGCAGTTCTTC. This encodes CASSQGSGGVYNEQFF.

This rearrangement joins TRBV5-1 to TRBJ1-3; possible D gene TRBD1, 6 bases. Trimming cost V 0 bases and J 8 bases, with 15 bases left between them. Germline-derived CDR1 and CDR2 are SGHRS and YFSETQ. CDR3 length: 15 residues. CDR3 loop: CASSLDTGSGYTIYF. DNA of the CDR3: TGCGCCAGCAGCTTGGACACAGGGTCGGGTTACACCATATATTTT. Together with reference TRBV5-1 and TRBJ1-3, the CDR3 gives the full variable domain: KAGVTQTPRYLIKTRGQQVTLSCSPISGHRSVSWYQQTPGQGLQFLFEYFSETQRNKGNFPGRFSGRQFSNSRSEMNVSTLELGDSALYLCASSLDTGSGYTIYFGEGSWLTVV.

The chain combines TRBV10-3 with TRBJ1-1; maybe TRBD1 (6 bases). The ends were cut back, 6 bases at V and 0 bases at J, with 20 bases in the middle. Germline V gene lookup returns CDR1 ENHRY and CDR2 SYGVKD. This CDR3 has 17 residues. The CDR3 reads CAIRSGGARIMNTEAFF. DNA for the CDR3: TGTGCCATCAGATCTGGGGGGGCGCGAATAATGAACACTGAAGCTTTCTTT.

The chain has TRBV19 and TRBJ1-1; 9 nucleotides line up with TRBD1. The V gene's germline CDR1 is LNHDA and CDR2 SQIVND (reference sequence). V dropped 3 bases and J dropped 0; count of bases not matched to a gene: 5. This CDR3 has 16 residues. The CDR3 nucleotides read TGTGCCAGTAGTATTGGGACAGGGAGCTTGAACACTGAAGCTTTCTTT. Encoded protein: CASSIGTGSLNTEAFF.

The J gene is TRBJ2-1, the V gene TRBV7-3, with D uncertain. CDR3 length equals 14 residues. Trimming removed 2 bases from V and 6 bases from J, with 11 bases in between. CDR1 SGHTA and CDR2 FQGTGA come from the germline V gene. The CDR3: CASSLEAPRNEQFF. The CDR3 DNA follows: TGTGCCAGCAGCTTAGAGGCCCCCCGCAATGAGCAGTTCTTC. The full variable domain, in which reference TRBV7-3 and TRBJ2-1 provide the parts outside the CDR3, is GAGVSQTPSNKVTEKGKYVELRCDPISGHTALYWYRQSLGQGPEFLIYFQGTGAADDSGLPNDRFFAVRPEGSVSTLKIQRTERGDSAVYLCASSLEAPRNEQFFGPGTRLTVL.

The chain is built from TRBV10-3 and TRBJ2-3; 10 nucleotides agree with TRBD2. V shed 2 bases, J shed 4 bases, and the junction held 6 bases outside the gene matches. The germline gives CDR1 ENHRY, CDR2 SYGVKD. This CDR3 contains 16 residues. The CDR3 DNA reads TGTGCCATCAGTGAGACAGCGGGGGGGCAGGCAGATACGCAGTATTTT. Translating it yields CAISETAGGQADTQYF.

V and J are TRBV11-3 and TRBJ1-1; possibly TRBD1 for D (5 bases). Per the germline V gene, CDR1 is SGHNT and CDR2 is YENEEA. V was cut by 5 bases and J by 6 bases, with 13 bases left in between. The CDR3 is 13 residues long. In DNA, the CDR3 is TGTGCCAGCAGCCCTGGGGCGGCGGCTGAAGCTTTCTTT. Translating gives CASSPGAAAEAFF. Full variable domain (missing parts from reference TRBV11-3 and TRBJ1-1): EAGVVQSPRYKIIEKKQPVAFWCNPISGHNTLYWYLQNLGQGPELLIRYENEEAVDDSQLPKDRFSAERLKGVDSTLKIQPAELGDSAVYLCASSPGAAAEAFFGQGTRLTVV.